The T cell receptor beta chain described here comes from a study of shared clonotypes between healthy human individuals. It was CD45RO-negative cells, positively selected for CCR7, that made up naive CD8 cells, with terminally differentiated effector memory CD45RA+ cells excluded. The assay was immunoSEQ multiplex PCR, and TCRdb's table has in-frame clones only and misses some. The sample lists about 580,000 clones, roughly 98% occurring once. This TCR derives from a man aged 25-45 years in good health. Specimen: naive CD8+ T cells sorted from blood.

The chain's CDR3 is CASSPALAGVYNEQFF. The DNA for the CDR3 is TGTGCCAGCAGCCCCGCTTTAGCGGGAGTGTACAATGAGCAGTTCTTC. The chain carries TRBV9 and TRBJ2-1; 9 nucleotides match TRBD2. The CDR3 covers 16 residues. Per the germline V gene, CDR1 is SGDLS and CDR2 is YYNGEE. Germline trimming cut 4 bases from V and 4 bases from J; bases unmatched to any gene: 9.